The 24 T cell receptor beta chains below were found in one sample sequenced in a study of cytomegalovirus exposure and HLA in healthy donors. The study ran its PCR with 60 Vbeta and 13 Jbeta primers. TCRdb's table, derived via immunoSEQ multiplex PCR, lists solely in-frame clones and lacks some. The data show about 170,000 clones, 65% to 90% seen once. The sample consisted of PBMCs. These receptors were taken from a male donor in good health and CMV-seronegative.

This clone was detected only once. The chain has TRBV5-8 and TRBJ2-7, with D possibly matching TRBD1 (5 bases). Germline-derived CDR1 and CDR2 are SGHTS and YDEGEE. V was trimmed by 5 bases and J by 4 bases, leaving 13 bases between them. There are 13 residues in the CDR3. CDR3 protein: CASSPRVSYEQYF. CDR3 nucleotide sequence: TGTGCCAGCAGTCCCAGGGTTAGTTACGAGCAGTACTTC. Full variable domain (outside the CDR3, taken from reference TRBV5-8 and TRBJ2-7): EAGVTQSPTHLIKTRGQQATLRCSPISGHTSVYWYQQALGLGLQFLLWYDEGEERNRGNFPPRFSGRQFPNYSSELNVNALELEDSALYLCASSPRVSYEQYFGPGTRLTVT.

This chain's CDR3 is CAIWIDSSNQPQHF. In DNA, the CDR3 is TGTGCCATCTGGATCGACAGTAGCAATCAGCCCCAGCATTTT. J is TRBJ1-5 and V is TRBV10-3, with a tentative D call TRBD1 (5 bases). The germline V gene has CDR1 ENHRY and CDR2 SYGVKD. The CDR3 is 14 amino acids. V shed 8 bases and J shed 0 bases, with 11 bases lying between them.

This clone was observed a handful of times. DNA of the CDR3: TGTGCCAGCAGCCGGGGACTAGCGGGTGTGAGCACAGATACGCAGTATTTT. It is translated as CASSRGLAGVSTDTQYF. This sequence joins TRBV28 and TRBJ2-3; 12 nucleotides match TRBD2. The V gene's germline CDR1 is MDHEN and CDR2 SYDVKM. The junction had 7 bases not matched to a gene; V was cut back by 6 bases and J by 0 bases. This CDR3 region has 17 residues.

CDR3 residues: CASSDPGASTDTQYF. The CDR3 nucleotides read TGTGCCAGCAGTGATCCCGGAGCTAGCACAGATACGCAGTATTTT. J is TRBJ2-3 and V is TRBV25-1; D gene uncertain. This CDR3 region has 15 residues. The germline CDR1 and CDR2 sequences are MGHDK and SYGVNS. V was shortened by 3 bases and J by 0 bases, with 10 bases between the two germline ends.

The chain carries TRBV6-6 and TRBJ1-1, with 9 bases lining up with TRBD1. V gave up 7 bases and J gave up 3 bases; unmatched junction bases: 9. CDR1 is MNHNY and CDR2 is SVGAGI in the germline V gene (reference sequence). The CDR3 is made up of 15 amino acids. Written as DNA, the CDR3 is TGTGCCAGCATGGCACAGGGGGCAGGAGACACTGAAGCTTTCTTT. Its protein product is CASMAQGAGDTEAFF.

This clone was seen a single time. J is TRBJ2-3 and V is TRBV29-1, with 9 bases aligning to TRBD1. CDR1 SQVTM and CDR2 ANQGSEA come from the germline V gene. The CDR3 sequence is 13 residues long. J lost 3 bases, V lost 6 bases, and 4 bases had no gene match. In DNA, the CDR3 is TGCAGCGTACCACAGGGGGCAACAGATACGCAGTATTTT. Residues: CSVPQGATDTQYF.

The chain employs TRBV2 and TRBJ1-6; D gene unclear. The CDR3 extends over 15 amino acids. Trimming pared 6 bases from V and 7 bases from J, leaving 16 bases between. The germline V gene encodes CDR1 SNHLY and CDR2 FYNNEI. CDR3 amino acids: CASSVFVGGNSPLHF. CDR3 sequence (DNA): TGTGCCAGCAGCGTCTTCGTAGGCGGGAATTCACCCCTCCACTTT.

The rearrangement links TRBV19 to TRBJ1-6, with D perhaps TRBD1 (6 bases). Germline V gene sequence: CDR1 LNHDA, CDR2 SQIVND (reference sequence). The V end lost 7 bases, the J end lost 7 bases, and 14 bases lay between the germline ends. CDR3 size: 14 residues. The DNA for the CDR3 is TGTGCCAGTAAACCGGGACACGGAAATTCACCCCTCCACTTT. This translates into CASKPGHGNSPLHF.

V usage is TRBV7-2 and J usage is TRBJ2-5, with 9 nucleotides matching TRBD2. V shed 3 bases and J 0 bases; nucleotides not matched to a gene: 8. Per germline, CDR1 SGHTA and CDR2 FQGNSA. CDR3 size: 17 residues. The CDR3 region has the DNA TGTGCCAGCAGCTTGTCTAGCGGGGCCGGGTACCAAGAGACCCAGTACTTC. Protein product: CASSLSSGAGYQETQYF.

In regard to this clone: One end of the junction fails to match germline, which may point to a read error. The rearrangement uses TRBV7-7 and TRBJ2-2; a weak D match, TRBD1 (6 bases). The CDR3 is 17 amino acids. In germline, CDR1 is SSHAT, CDR2 FNYEAQ (reference sequence). The CDR3 loop is CASSLSPVRGSTGELFF. CDR3 nucleotides: TGTGCTAGCAGCTTATCCCCTGTGAGGGGGTCCACCGGGGAGCTGTTTTTT.

J is TRBJ2-5 and V is TRBV15, with 11 bases identical to TRBD2. Losses at the gene ends were 3 bases for V and 5 bases for J; bases not matched to a gene: 11. This CDR3 spans 17 amino acids. The germline gives CDR1 LNHNV, CDR2 YYDKDF (reference sequence). Here the CDR3 reads CATSRGLAGGPGETQYF. The CDR3 nucleotides are TGTGCCACCAGCAGGGGGTTAGCGGGGGGGCCGGGGGAGACCCAGTACTTC.

The V gene is TRBV13, the J gene TRBJ2-1; D not resolved. Germline assignment: CDR1 PRHDT and CDR2 FYEKMQ (reference sequence). The CDR3 runs 11 residues. V lost 5 bases and J 7 bases, leaving 6 bases between the germline ends. As DNA, the CDR3 is TGTGCCAGCAGCCACAGAAATGAGCAGTTCTTC. Translated, it gives CASSHRNEQFF.

With regard to this clone: The sample has other DNA sequences that encode this CDR3 too. The gene calls are TRBV12-5 and TRBJ2-5; TRBD1 matches 7 bases. The V gene's germline CDR1 is LGHNT and CDR2 FRNRAP. The CDR3 loop spans 15 amino acids. V lost 1 base to trimming and J lost 9 bases; unmatched junction nucleotides: 11. CDR3 residues: CASGLGDRFEGAQYF. CDR3 nucleotides: TGTGCTAGTGGTTTGGGGGACAGATTTGAGGGGGCCCAGTACTTC.

The chain joins TRBV5-1 to TRBJ1-3, with TRBD1 as a possible D gene (5 bases). This CDR3 is 13 amino acids long. The V end was cut by 3 bases, the J end by 8 bases, with 12 bases between. Germline-derived CDR1 and CDR2 are SGHRS and YFSETQ. The CDR3 nucleotides read TGCGCCAGCAGCTCGACAGAGGTATACACCATATATTTT. It is translated as CASSSTEVYTIYF. The variable domain in full, completed from reference TRBV5-1 and TRBJ1-3, reads KAGVTQTPRYLIKTRGQQVTLSCSPISGHRSVSWYQQTPGQGLQFLFEYFSETQRNKGNFPGRFSGRQFSNSRSEMNVSTLELGDSALYLCASSSTEVYTIYFGEGSWLTVV.

This chain uses TRBV27 with TRBJ2-6, with D possibly being TRBD2 (5 bases). Germline CDR1 is MNHEY and CDR2 is SMNVEV (reference sequence). The germline V and J ends were trimmed by 5 bases and 1 base, with 6 bases remaining between them. The CDR3 has 14 amino acids. CDR3 sequence reads: CASSPGSGANVLTF. In nucleotides, the CDR3 is TGTGCCAGCAGTCCGGGATCTGGGGCCAACGTCCTGACTTTC.

In DNA, the CDR3 is TGCAGCGTCGGTTCGACAGGGAAAGAGACCCAGTACTTC. It specifies CSVGSTGKETQYF. The rearrangement links TRBV29-1 to TRBJ2-5; 7 bases line up with TRBD1. This CDR3 has 13 residues. J was trimmed by 3 bases and V by 6 bases; bases with no gene match: 7. The germline V gene has CDR1 SQVTM and CDR2 ANQGSEA.

This chain links TRBV27 with TRBJ1-1; D unclear. V lost 3 bases and J lost 4, with 12 bases in between. The CDR3 extends over 14 amino acids. CDR1 MNHEY and CDR2 SMNVEV come from the germline V gene (reference sequence). CDR3 residues: CASSFTPLITEAFF. CDR3 DNA sequence: TGTGCCAGCAGTTTTACCCCTCTAATCACTGAAGCTTTCTTT.

The genes are TRBV5-6 and TRBJ1-5; possibly TRBD1 for D (6 bases). CDR3 length: 16 amino acids. V was clipped by 3 bases and J by 0 bases, with 13 bases between them. CDR1 is SGHDT and CDR2 is YYEEEE in the germline V gene. CDR3 nucleotides: TGTGCCAGCAGCTGGGGGGGGCCTAATAGCAATCAGCCCCAGCATTTT. This sequence encodes CASSWGGPNSNQPQHF.

This CDR3 is CASTANLGTGLNTEAFF. The DNA for the CDR3 is TGTGCCAGTACCGCGAATTTGGGGACAGGCCTGAACACTGAAGCTTTCTTT. The chain links TRBV19 to TRBJ1-1; 8 bases are a match to TRBD1. Germline V gene sequence: CDR1 LNHDA, CDR2 SQIVND (reference sequence). With V trimmed by 7 bases and J by 0 bases, 13 bases remained unmatched. This CDR3 spans 17 amino acids. The complete variable domain, with remaining parts taken from reference TRBV19 and TRBJ1-1, reads DGGITQSPKYLFRKEGQNVTLSCEQNLNHDAMYWYRQDPGQGLRLIYYSQIVNDFQKGDIAEGYSVSREKKESFPLTVTSAQKNPTAFYLCASTANLGTGLNTEAFFGQGTRLTVV.

CDR3 nucleotides: TGTGCCTGGTTGACACCGAACTATGGCTACACCTTC. Encoded protein: CAWLTPNYGYTF. V is TRBV30 and J is TRBJ1-2; D is undetermined. The CDR3 has 12 amino acids. CDR1 is GTSNPN and CDR2 is SVGIG in the germline V gene (reference sequence). The V end lost 5 bases, the J end lost 2 bases, and 9 bases lay between the germline ends.

The rearrangement joins TRBV7-2 to TRBJ2-7; no reliable D call. V lost 0 bases, J lost 3 bases, and 9 bases lay in between. Germline V CDR1 and CDR2: SGHTA, FQGNSA. This CDR3 is 14 amino acids long. Here the CDR3 reads CASSLAPEDYEQYF. The CDR3 nucleotides are TGTGCCAGCAGCTTAGCCCCAGAAGACTACGAGCAGTACTTC.

The chain is built from TRBV6-1 and TRBJ2-5; no reliable D call. Germline-derived CDR1 and CDR2 are MNHNS and SASEGT. With 8 bases removed from V and 7 bases from J, the gap between germline ends came to 11 bases. This CDR3 is 11 amino acids long. The CDR3 here is CASGPWRTQYF. CDR3 DNA sequence: TGTGCCAGCGGTCCCTGGAGGACCCAGTACTTC.

The genes are TRBV6-5 and TRBJ1-1, with D maybe TRBD1 (6 bases). Between the trimmed V and J ends, which lost 0 bases and 5 bases, there was a span of 13 bases. The CDR3 totals 15 residues. Germline V gives CDR1 MNHEY, CDR2 SVGAGI. The CDR3 is CASSYSTRGGTEAFF. CDR3 sequence (DNA): TGTGCCAGCAGTTACTCGACCAGGGGAGGGACTGAAGCTTTCTTT.

V and J are TRBV30 and TRBJ2-1, with 15 bases fitting TRBD2. V lost 8 bases to trimming and J lost 8 bases; unmatched junction nucleotides: 13. The CDR3 extends over 16 amino acids. Germline V lookup: CDR1 GTSNPN, CDR2 SVGIG (reference sequence). The CDR3 DNA reads TGTGCCCAAGGGAGGGGACTAGCGGGGGGCGGGGATGAGCAGTTCTTC. Translation: CAQGRGLAGGGDEQFF.